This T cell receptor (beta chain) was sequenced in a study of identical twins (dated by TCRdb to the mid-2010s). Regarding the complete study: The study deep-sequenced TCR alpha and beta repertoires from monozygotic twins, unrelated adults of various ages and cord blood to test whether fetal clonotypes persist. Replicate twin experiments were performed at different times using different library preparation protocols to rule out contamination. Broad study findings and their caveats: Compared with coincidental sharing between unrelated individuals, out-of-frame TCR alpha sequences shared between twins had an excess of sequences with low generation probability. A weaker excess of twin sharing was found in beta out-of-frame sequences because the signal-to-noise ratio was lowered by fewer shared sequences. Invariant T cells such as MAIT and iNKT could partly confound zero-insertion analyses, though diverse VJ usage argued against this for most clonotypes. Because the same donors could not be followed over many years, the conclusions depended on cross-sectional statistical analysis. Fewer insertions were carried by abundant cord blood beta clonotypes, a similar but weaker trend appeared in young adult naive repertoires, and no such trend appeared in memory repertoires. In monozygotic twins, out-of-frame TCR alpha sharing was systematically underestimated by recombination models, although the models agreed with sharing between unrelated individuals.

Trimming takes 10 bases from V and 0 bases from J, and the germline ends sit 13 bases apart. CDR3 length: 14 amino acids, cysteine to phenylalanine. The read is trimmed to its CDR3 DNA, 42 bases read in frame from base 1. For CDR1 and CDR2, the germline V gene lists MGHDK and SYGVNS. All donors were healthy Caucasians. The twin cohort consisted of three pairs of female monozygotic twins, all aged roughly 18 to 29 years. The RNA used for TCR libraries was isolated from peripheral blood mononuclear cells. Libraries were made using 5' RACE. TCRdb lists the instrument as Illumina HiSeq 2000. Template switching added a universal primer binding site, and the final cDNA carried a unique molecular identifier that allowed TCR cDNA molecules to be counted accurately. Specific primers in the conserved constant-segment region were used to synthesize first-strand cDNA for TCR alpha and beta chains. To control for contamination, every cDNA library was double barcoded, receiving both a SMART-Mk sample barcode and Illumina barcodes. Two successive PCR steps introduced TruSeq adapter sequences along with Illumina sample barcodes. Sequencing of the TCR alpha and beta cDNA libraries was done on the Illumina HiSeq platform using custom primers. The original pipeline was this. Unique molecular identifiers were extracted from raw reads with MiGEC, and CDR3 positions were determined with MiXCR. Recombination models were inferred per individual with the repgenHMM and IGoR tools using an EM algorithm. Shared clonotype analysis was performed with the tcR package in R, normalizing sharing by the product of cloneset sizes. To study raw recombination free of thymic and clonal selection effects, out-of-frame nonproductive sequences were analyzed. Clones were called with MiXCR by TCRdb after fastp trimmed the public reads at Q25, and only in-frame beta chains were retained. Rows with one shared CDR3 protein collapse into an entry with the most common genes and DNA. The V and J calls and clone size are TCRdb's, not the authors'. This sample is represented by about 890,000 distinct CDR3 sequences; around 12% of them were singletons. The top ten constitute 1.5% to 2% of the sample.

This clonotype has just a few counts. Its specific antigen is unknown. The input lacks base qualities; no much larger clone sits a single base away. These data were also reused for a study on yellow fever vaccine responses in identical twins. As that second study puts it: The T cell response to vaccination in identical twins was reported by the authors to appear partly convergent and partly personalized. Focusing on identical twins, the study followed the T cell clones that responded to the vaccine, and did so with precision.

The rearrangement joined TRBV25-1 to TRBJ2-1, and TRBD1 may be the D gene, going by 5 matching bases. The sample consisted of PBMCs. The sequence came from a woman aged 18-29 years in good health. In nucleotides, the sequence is TGTGCCACCTTGGGGCCGTACTCCTACAATGAGCAGTTCTTC. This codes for CATLGPYSYNEQFF.